This T cell receptor (beta chain) was sequenced for a study of shared clonotypes between healthy human individuals. Naivety among CD8 cells was defined by CD45RO negativity and positive CCR7 selection, thereby excluding terminally differentiated effector memory CD45RA+ cells. The CDR3 consists of 12 residues. Germline V gives CDR1 SGHTA, CDR2 FQGNSA. Findings of the study overall: Sharing of clonotypes among donors was expected to vary with sequencing depth.

In the study's own analysis: In the immunoSEQ data, sequences were junction-only and lacked quality scores, so filtering differed. Data came from immunoSEQ multiplex PCR; TCRdb stores just in-frame clones and leaves some out. V, J and clone size derive from that table, while D and trimming were established from the DNA sequence. The data contain millions of clones, 85% to 95% of them singletons. As concerns this clone: The antigen is undetermined.

The source of this sequence is a man aged 18 to 35 in good health. The sample taken for sequencing was naive CD8+ T cells sorted from blood. The rearrangement uses TRBV7-2 and TRBJ1-4; D remains unclear. Gene TRBJ2-2 matches the end of the DNA better, so the J call may be wrong. CDR3 DNA: TGTGCCAGCAGCTTAGGTGGCCCGGAGCTGTTTTTT. Amino acids: CASSLGGPELFF.